Below are 15 T cell receptor beta chains sequenced from a single sample in a study of identical twins. Each CDR3 protein is one row after TCRdb ran MiXCR on the 5' RACE reads. The sample includes some 690,000 distinct CDR3 sequences, approximately 21% of them seen just once. These sequences were also reported in another study, on T cells expressing NK-cell markers.

Sequencing was done on a sample of PBMCs. These receptors were collected from a woman younger than 35 in good health.

CDR3 sequence reads: CASTLRYGRSSGGNEQFF. In DNA form, the CDR3 reads TGTGCCAGCACTCTCCGATATGGTCGATCTAGCGGGGGTAATGAGCAGTTCTTC. This rearrangement joins TRBV7-8 to TRBJ2-1; TRBD2 aligns across 10 bases. The trim removed 7 bases at V and 7 bases at J, leaving 19 bases unmatched. CDR1 and CDR2 from the germline V gene are SGHVS and FQNEAQ. The CDR3 is made up of 18 amino acids. Filled out from reference TRBV7-8 and TRBJ2-1, the complete variable domain reads GAGVSQSPRYKVAKRGQDVALRCDPISGHVSLFWYQQALGQGPEFLTYFQNEAQLDKSGLPSDRFFAERPEGSVSTLKIQRTQQEDSAVYLCASTLRYGRSSGGNEQFFGPGTRLTVL.

The chain recombines TRBV5-5 with TRBJ2-1; 9 nucleotides agree with TRBD2. V gave up 1 base and J gave up 2 bases; unmatched junction bases: 4. Germline-derived CDR1 and CDR2 are SGHKS and YYEKEE (reference sequence). This CDR3 region has 16 residues. Here the CDR3 reads CASSLLREGPYNEQFF. CDR3 sequence (DNA): TGTGCCAGCAGCTTGTTGCGGGAGGGCCCCTACAATGAGCAGTTCTTC. The full variable domain, its missing parts supplied by reference TRBV5-5 and TRBJ2-1, is DAGVTQSPTHLIKTRGQQVTLRCSPISGHKSVSWYQQVLGQGPQFIFQYYEKEERGRGNFPDRFSARQFPNYSSELNVNALLLGDSALYLCASSLLREGPYNEQFFGPGTRLTVL.

The chain combines TRBV12-3 or TRBV12-4 with TRBJ2-7; TRBD1 aligns across 10 bases. With 1 base clipped from V and 5 bases from J, the junction kept 5 bases outside the gene matches. The CDR3 consists of 15 residues. This CDR3 is CASSLGWTGGDEQYF. The CDR3, as DNA: TGTGCCAGCAGTTTAGGGTGGACAGGGGGGGACGAGCAGTACTTC.

This clonotype was observed a handful of times. This chain connects TRBV19 to TRBJ2-2; 9 nucleotides match TRBD2. V dropped 6 bases and J dropped 4; count of bases not matched to a gene: 6. The CDR3 is 15 residues long. Looked up from germline, CDR1 is LNHDA and CDR2 is SQIVND (reference sequence). CDR3 DNA: TGTGCCAGTAGCCCCCTTAGCGGGAGCACCGGGGAGCTGTTTTTT. As protein: CASSPLSGSTGELFF.

The rearrangement links TRBV20-1 to TRBJ1-3; D might be TRBD1 (5 bases). The CDR3 runs 12 residues. The V gene's germline CDR1 is DFQATT and CDR2 SNEGSKA (reference sequence). V was cut by 6 bases and J by 4 bases, with 10 bases left in between. DNA for the CDR3: TGCAGTGCCCTGACAGCCGGAAACACCATATATTTT. Translated: CSALTAGNTIYF.

V is TRBV9 and J is TRBJ2-3; no clear D gene. The ends were cut back, 4 bases at V and 6 bases at J, with 9 bases in the middle. CDR1 and CDR2 (germline): SGDLS, YYNGEE. The CDR3 is 12 amino acids. The CDR3 DNA is TGTGCCAGCAGCCGGATTGGGGATACGCAGTATTTT. Protein: CASSRIGDTQYF.

The chain recombines TRBV15 with TRBJ1-2; D not resolved. The CDR3 loop spans 11 amino acids. Trimming removed 5 bases at V and 8 bases at J, with 9 bases between. CDR1 is LNHNV, CDR2 YYDKDF, per germline (reference sequence). CDR3 loop: CATSEGLGYTF. In DNA, the CDR3 is TGTGCCACCAGCGAAGGACTCGGCTACACCTTC.

This clonotype showed up many times. The chain couples TRBV12-3 or TRBV12-4 to TRBJ2-5; D remains unclear. Trimming pared 3 bases from V and 2 bases from J, leaving 4 bases between. This CDR3 spans 12 amino acids. This CDR3 is CASSFQQETQYF. CDR3 DNA: TGTGCCAGCAGTTTCCAGCAAGAGACCCAGTACTTC.

This clonotype was counted between two and nine times. J is TRBJ2-7 and V is TRBV20-1; 7 bases match TRBD2. This CDR3 region has 12 residues. J gave up 2 bases and V 6 bases, and 4 bases lay outside the gene matches. In germline, CDR1 is DFQATT, CDR2 SNEGSKA (reference sequence). CDR3 DNA: TGCAGTGCCCAGCGGGGCCCCTACGAGCAGTACTTC. It encodes CSAQRGPYEQYF.

This clonotype has more than one count but fewer than ten. This chain links TRBV6-1 with TRBJ2-5; D is ambiguous. The ends were cut back, 10 bases at V and 5 bases at J, with 23 bases in the middle. The CDR3 runs 15 residues. CDR1 MNHNS and CDR2 SASEGT come from the germline V gene. The CDR3 loop reads CATQLQPSRLETQYF. The CDR3 coding sequence is TGTGCCACGCAACTACAACCCTCGCGTCTGGAGACCCAGTACTTC.

The chain carries TRBV12-3 or TRBV12-4 and TRBJ1-2; unclear D gene. The CDR3 extends over 15 amino acids. Trimming removed 6 bases from V and 1 base from J, with 15 bases in between. CDR3 DNA sequence: TGTGCCAGCAGGACGCGACGAGAGTATAACTATGGCTACACCTTC. Amino acids: CASRTRREYNYGYTF.

There are a few counts of this clonotype. The chain recombines TRBV20-1 with TRBJ2-7; 12 bases are a match to TRBD2. The CDR3 spans 14 residues. Germline V gives CDR1 DFQATT, CDR2 SNEGSKA (reference sequence). Losses at the gene ends were 3 bases for V and 6 bases for J; bases not matched to a gene: 6. The DNA of the CDR3 is TGCAGTGCTAGCCTAGCGGGAGGGCCAAGCGAGCAGTACTTC. This gives the protein CSASLAGGPSEQYF.

V usage is TRBV7-8 and J usage is TRBJ2-3; TRBD2 matches 8 bases. Per the germline V gene, CDR1 is SGHVS and CDR2 is FQNEAQ. Trimming took 4 bases from V and 3 from J; bases not matched to a gene: 6. The CDR3 length is 15 residues. CDR3 DNA: TGTGCCAGCAGCTCCCTTAGCGGGGCTACAGATACGCAGTATTTT. Amino acid sequence: CASSSLSGATDTQYF.

This clonotype was observed a few times. The chain recombines TRBV20-1 with TRBJ1-2, with D possibly being TRBD1 (5 bases). The germline V and J ends were trimmed by 0 bases and 4 bases, with 12 bases remaining between them. CDR1 and CDR2 from the germline V gene are DFQATT and SNEGSKA (reference sequence). The CDR3 length is 14 residues. The CDR3 DNA sequence: TGCAGTGCTAGAGATTTGGGACTCGGCTATGGCTACACCTTC. It encodes CSARDLGLGYGYTF.

This clonotype was observed many times. V gene TRBV29-1 combines with J gene TRBJ2-1; TRBD2 might be the D (5 bases). This CDR3 is built from 12 residues. Trimming pared 6 bases from V and 10 bases from J, leaving 16 bases between. Germline lookup yields CDR1 SQVTM and CDR2 ANQGSEA. The CDR3 region has the DNA TGCAGCGTGCGAACTAGGATAGAAGAGCAGTTCTTC. Amino acid sequence: CSVRTRIEEQFF.